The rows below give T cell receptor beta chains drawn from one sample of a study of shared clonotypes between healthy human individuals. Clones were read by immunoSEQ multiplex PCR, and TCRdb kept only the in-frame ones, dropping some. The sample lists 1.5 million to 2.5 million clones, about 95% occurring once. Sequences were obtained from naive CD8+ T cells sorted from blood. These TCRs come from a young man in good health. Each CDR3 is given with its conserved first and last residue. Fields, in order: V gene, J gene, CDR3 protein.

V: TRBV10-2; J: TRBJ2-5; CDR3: CASSVLAVWETQYF
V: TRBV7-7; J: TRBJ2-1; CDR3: CASSPGTGNSYNEQFF
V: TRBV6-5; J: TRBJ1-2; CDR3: CASSYWENYGYTF
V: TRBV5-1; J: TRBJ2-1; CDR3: CASSDFYSGPYNEQFF
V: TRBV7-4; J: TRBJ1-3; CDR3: CASSFLGHPSSGNTIYF
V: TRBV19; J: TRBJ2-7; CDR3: CASSIAQGASYEQYF
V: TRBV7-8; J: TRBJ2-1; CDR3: CASSFPKTSGDAYNEQFF
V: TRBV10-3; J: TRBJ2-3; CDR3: CAISEPGLGLDTQYF
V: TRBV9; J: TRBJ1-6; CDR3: CASSAETDSPLHF
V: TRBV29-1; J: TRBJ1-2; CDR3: CSAADLTGGYTF
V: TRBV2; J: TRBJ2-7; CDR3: CASQLSVEGSSYEQYF
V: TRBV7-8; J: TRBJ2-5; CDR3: CASSSLAGTQETQYF
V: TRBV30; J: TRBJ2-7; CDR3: CACREVYEQYF
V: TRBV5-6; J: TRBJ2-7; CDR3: CASSPSASYEQYF
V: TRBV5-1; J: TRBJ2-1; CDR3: CASSPIGDDGYNEQFF
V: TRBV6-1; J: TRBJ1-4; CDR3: CASSGSPWRGLDEKLFF
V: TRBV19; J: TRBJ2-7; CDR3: CASSYRLGEYEQYF
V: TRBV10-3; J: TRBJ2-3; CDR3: CAISESRGGDTDTQYF
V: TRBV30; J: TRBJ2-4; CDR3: CAWSVTRPIAKNIQYF
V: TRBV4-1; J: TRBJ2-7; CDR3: CASSQTDQGDYEQYF
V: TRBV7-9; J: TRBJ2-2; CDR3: CASSDSGTDTGELFF
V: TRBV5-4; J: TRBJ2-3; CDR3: CASSSIAVSTDTQYF
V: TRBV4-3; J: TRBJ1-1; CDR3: CASSQDHTGENTEAFF
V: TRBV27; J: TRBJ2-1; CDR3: CASTPSPGVEQFF
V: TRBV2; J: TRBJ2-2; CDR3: CATTRLTGELFF
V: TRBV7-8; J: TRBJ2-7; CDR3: CASSLGIYPYEQYF
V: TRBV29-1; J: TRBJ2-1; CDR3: CSVGANVGSYSYNEQFF
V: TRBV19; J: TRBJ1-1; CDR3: CASSIDLGEAFF
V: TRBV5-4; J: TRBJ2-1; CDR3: CASSLVTGGPYNEQFF
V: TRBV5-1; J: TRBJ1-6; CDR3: CASSLTRGPPLHF
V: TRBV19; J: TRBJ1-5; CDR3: CASSIDGDSNQPQHF
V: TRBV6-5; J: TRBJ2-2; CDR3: CASSPNTGELFF
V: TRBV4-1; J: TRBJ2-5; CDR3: CASSQEGLAGAETQYF
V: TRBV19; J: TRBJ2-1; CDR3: CASTREEGRNEQFF
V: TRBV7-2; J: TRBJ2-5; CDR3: CASSQASQREVLETQYF
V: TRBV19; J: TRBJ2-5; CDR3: CASSRDYQETQYF
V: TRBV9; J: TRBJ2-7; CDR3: CASSSSPGQGISEQYF
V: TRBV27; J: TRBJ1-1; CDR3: CASSLTGNTEAFF
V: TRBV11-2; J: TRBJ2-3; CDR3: CASSSSGTGTSGGNTQYF
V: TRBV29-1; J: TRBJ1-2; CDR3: CSVGGSGNGYTF
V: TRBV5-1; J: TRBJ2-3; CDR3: CASSLDRGFSTDTQYF
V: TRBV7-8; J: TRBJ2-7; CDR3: CASSLGGGKNYEQYF
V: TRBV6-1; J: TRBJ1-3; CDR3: CASSVSEGSGNTIYF
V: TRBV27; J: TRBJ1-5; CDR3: CASRSRGAGNQPQHF
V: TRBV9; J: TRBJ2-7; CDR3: CASSVGPDSYEQYF
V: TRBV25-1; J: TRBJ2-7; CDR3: CASSATGRHEQYF
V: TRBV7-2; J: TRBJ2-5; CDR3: CASRGTTGYQETQYF
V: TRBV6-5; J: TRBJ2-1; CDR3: CASSYNSGGGNEQFF
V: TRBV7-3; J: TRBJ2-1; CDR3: CASSDGPQYNEQFF
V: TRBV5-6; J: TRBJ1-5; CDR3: CASSLGEGNQPQHF
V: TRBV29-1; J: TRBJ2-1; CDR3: CSARDGAYNEQFF
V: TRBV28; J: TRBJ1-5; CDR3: CASSLSIRQPQHF
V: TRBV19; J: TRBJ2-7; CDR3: CASSSWTGFHEQYF
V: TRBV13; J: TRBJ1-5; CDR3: CASSKGSNQPQHF
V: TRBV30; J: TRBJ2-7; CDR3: CAWSASGLDYEQYF
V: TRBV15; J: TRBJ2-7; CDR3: CATSVRGSSNEQYF
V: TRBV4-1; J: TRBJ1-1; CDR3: CASSQRVGEDTTRIEAFF
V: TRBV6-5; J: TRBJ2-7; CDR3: CASSNGYEQYF
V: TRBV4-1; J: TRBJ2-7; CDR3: CASSQGNLYEQYF
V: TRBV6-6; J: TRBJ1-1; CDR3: CASSYMTGVEAFF